The source of this TCR beta chain is a study of blood T cell repertoires in COVID-19. As for the study in general: Whether acute or convalescent, the COVID-19 samples came from the United States, Italy and Spain. T cells, B-cell-depleted T cells, or PBMCs provided the cDNA or gDNA that served as material.

The germline V and J ends were trimmed by 4 bases and 8 bases, with 17 bases remaining between them. Looked up from germline, CDR1 is GTSNPN and CDR2 is SVGIG (reference sequence). The CDR3 length is 14 residues. Authors' methods: How many nucleated cells were present was estimated from reference gene primer amplification. Sequencing used immunoSEQ multiplex PCR; TCRdb keeps in-frame clones, though not all of them. Clone size and the V and J calls come from that table; the DNA yielded D and trimming. The top ten hold 7.2% of the sample, which has more than 140,000 clones, roughly 88% seen once. V usage is TRBV30 and J usage is TRBJ1-4, with D maybe TRBD1 (6 bases). The TCR was taken from a woman aged 45-59 years in a cohort sampled during active or convalescent COVID-19. Sequenced material: peripheral blood. CDR3: CAWNPQGNTEKLFF. The CDR3 bases are TGTGCCTGGAATCCACAGGGCAATACGGAAAAACTGTTTTTT.